The 4 T cell receptor beta chains below all came from one sample that was sequenced in a study of blood T cell repertoires in COVID-19. Data came from immunoSEQ multiplex PCR; TCRdb stores just in-frame clones and leaves some out. The sample records roughly 200,000 clones, about 86% being singletons. The source material was peripheral blood. The receptor source for this set is a man in his forties with active or convalescent COVID-19.

This clone was seen a few times. The chain has TRBV2 and TRBJ2-7; 11 bases match TRBD2. With V trimmed by 6 bases and J by 4 bases, 2 bases remained unmatched. Germline CDR1 SNHLY, CDR2 FYNNEI. This CDR3 is built from 13 residues. The CDR3 sequence: CASSLAGGYEQYF. In DNA, the CDR3 is TGTGCCAGCAGCCTAGCGGGGGGATACGAGCAGTACTTC.

The chain recombines TRBV6-5 with TRBJ2-7; 7 bases align to TRBD2. Germline V gene sequence: CDR1 MNHEY, CDR2 SVGAGI. The trim removed 5 bases at V and 3 bases at J, leaving 7 bases unmatched. The CDR3 spans 14 residues. The CDR3 nucleotides are TGTGCCAGCAGTAGGACTAGGGGCGGCTACGAGCAGTACTTC. It codes for CASSRTRGGYEQYF.

V usage is TRBV4-2 and J usage is TRBJ2-7; D possibly corresponds to TRBD2 (6 bases). V was clipped by 4 bases and J by 7 bases, with 17 bases between them. The CDR3 is made up of 14 amino acids. From germline, CDR1 is LGHNA and CDR2 YNFKEQ. The CDR3 reads CASSPGDSPREQYF. The CDR3 DNA reads as TGTGCCAGCAGCCCGGGGGACTCTCCGCGGGAGCAGTACTTC.

The rearrangement joins TRBV24-1 to TRBJ2-3; 11 bases are a match to TRBD2. Germline V lookup: CDR1 KGHDR, CDR2 SFDVKD. V gave up 6 bases and J gave up 6 bases; unmatched junction bases: 7. The CDR3 is 15 amino acids. This CDR3 reads CATSSGTSGQDTQYF. The CDR3 DNA follows: TGTGCCACCAGTTCGGGGACTAGCGGCCAGGATACGCAGTATTTT.